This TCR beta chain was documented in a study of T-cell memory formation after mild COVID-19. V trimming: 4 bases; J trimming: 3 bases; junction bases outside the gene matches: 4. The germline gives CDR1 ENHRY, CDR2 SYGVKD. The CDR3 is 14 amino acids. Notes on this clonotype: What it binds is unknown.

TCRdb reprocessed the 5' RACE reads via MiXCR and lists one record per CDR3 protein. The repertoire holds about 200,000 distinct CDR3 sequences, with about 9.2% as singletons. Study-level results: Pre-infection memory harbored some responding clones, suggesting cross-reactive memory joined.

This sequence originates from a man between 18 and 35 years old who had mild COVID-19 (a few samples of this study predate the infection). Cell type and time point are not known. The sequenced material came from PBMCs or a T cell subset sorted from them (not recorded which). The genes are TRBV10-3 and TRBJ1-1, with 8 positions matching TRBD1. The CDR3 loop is CAISAPDRDTEAFF. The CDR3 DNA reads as TGTGCCATCAGTGCACCGGACAGGGACACTGAAGCTTTCTTT.